The sample holds many counts of the clone carrying this T cell receptor (beta chain). No antigen is known for it. One entry per CDR3 protein results from TCRdb running MiXCR on the 5' RACE reads. The table lists hundreds of thousands of distinct CDR3 sequences, about 24% of them singletons. The CDR3 length is 16 residues. Germline trimming cut 5 bases from V and 4 bases from J; bases unmatched to any gene: 12. CDR1 SGHVS and CDR2 FQNEAQ come from the germline V gene. The data originate from a study of CD8 T cells in ankylosing spondylitis. Study-wide results and caveats: A TCR beta motif made of about eight highly homologous variants seemed typical of ankylosing spondylitis blood.

The origin of this receptor is a male donor with ankylosing spondylitis. Sequencing was performed on blood, either unsorted or a sorted T cell fraction (not recorded which). V usage is TRBV7-8 and J usage is TRBJ1-1; 8 bases agree with TRBD1. CDR3 in amino acids: CASSQGAQVRGTEAFF. The CDR3 nucleotides read TGTGCCAGCAGCCAGGGGGCACAGGTCAGAGGCACTGAAGCTTTCTTT.